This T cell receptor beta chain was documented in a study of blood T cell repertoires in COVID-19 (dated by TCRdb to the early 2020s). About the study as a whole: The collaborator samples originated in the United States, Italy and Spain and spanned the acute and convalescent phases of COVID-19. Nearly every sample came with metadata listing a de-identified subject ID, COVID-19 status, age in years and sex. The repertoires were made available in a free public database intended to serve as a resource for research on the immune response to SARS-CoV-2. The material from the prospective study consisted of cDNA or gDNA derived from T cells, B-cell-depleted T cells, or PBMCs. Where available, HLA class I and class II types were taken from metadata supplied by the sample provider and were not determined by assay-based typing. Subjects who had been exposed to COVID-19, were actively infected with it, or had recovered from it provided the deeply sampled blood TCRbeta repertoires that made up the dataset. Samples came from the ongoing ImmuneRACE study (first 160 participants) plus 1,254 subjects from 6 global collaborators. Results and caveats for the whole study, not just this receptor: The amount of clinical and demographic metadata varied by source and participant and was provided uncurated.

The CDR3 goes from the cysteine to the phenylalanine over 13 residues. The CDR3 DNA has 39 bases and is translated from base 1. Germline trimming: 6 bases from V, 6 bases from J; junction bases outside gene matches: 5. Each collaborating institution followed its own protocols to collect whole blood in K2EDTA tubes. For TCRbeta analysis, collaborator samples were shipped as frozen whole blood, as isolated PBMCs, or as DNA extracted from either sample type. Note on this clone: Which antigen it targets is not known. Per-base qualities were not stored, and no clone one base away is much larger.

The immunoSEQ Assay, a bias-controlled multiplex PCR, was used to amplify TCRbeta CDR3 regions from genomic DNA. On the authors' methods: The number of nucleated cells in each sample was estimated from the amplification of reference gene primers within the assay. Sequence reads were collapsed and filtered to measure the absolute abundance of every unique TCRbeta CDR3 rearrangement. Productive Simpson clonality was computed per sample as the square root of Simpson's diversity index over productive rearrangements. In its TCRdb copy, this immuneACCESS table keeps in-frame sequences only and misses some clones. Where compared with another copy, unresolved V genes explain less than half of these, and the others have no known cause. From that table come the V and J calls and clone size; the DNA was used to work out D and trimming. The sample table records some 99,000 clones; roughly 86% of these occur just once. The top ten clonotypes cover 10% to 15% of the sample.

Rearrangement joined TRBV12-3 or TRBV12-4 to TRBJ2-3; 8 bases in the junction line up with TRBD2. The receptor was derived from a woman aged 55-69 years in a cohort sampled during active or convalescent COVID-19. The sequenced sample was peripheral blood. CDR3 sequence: CASRRGAEDTQYF. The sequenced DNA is TGTGCCAGCAGGCGGGGGGCCGAGGATACGCAGTATTTT.